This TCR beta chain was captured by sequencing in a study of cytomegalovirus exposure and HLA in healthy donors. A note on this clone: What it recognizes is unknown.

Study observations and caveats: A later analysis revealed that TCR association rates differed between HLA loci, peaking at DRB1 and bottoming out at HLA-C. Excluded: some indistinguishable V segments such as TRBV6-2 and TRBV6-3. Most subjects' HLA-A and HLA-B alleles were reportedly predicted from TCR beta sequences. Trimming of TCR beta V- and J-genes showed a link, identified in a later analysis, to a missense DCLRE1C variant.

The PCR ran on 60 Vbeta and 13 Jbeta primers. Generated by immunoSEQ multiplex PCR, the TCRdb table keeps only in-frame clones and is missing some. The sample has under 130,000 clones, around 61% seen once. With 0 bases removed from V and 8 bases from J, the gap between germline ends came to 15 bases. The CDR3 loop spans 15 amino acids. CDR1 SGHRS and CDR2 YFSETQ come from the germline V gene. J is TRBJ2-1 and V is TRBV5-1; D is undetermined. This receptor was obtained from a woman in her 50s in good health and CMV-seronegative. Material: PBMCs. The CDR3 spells CASSLGIEAWDEQFF. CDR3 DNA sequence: TGCGCCAGCAGCTTGGGGATCGAGGCCTGGGATGAGCAGTTCTTC.